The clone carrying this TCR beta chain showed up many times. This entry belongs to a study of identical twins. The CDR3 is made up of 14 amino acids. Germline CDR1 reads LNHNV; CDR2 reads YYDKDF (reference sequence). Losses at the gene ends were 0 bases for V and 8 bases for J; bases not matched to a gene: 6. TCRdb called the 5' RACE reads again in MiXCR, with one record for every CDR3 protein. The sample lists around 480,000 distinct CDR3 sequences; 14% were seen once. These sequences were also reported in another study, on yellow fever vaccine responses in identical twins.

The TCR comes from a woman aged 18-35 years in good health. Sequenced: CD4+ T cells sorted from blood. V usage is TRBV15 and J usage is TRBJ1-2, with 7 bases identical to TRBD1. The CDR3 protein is CATSRDGTVQGYTF. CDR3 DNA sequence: TGTGCCACCAGCAGAGACGGGACAGTCCAGGGCTACACCTTC. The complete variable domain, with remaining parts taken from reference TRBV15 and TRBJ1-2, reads DAMVIQNPRYQVTQFGKPVTLSCSQTLNHNVMYWYQQKSSQAPKLLFHYYDKDFNNEADTPDNFQSRRPNTSFCFLDIRSPGLGDTAMYLCATSRDGTVQGYTFGSGTRLTVV.